These T cell receptor beta chains were read from a single sample in a study of T cells in Graves' hyperthyroidism and ophthalmopathy. MiXCR, applied by TCRdb to the multiplex PCR reads, yields one record per CDR3 protein. Of around 700,000 distinct CDR3 sequences listed, 18% are singletons. Sequenced input: blood. These receptors were collected from a woman between 50 and 59 years old with Graves' hyperthyroidism that later progressed to Graves' ophthalmopathy. Each CDR3 is given with its conserved first and last residue. A D gene is named only where the DNA matches it firmly. Where a row states a size, it is once, few, many or the class of an expanded clone; other rows omit it.

>TRBJ1-1|TRBV9|few|15|-
TGTGCCAGCAGCGTGGGGGCCGGCAGCTACACTGAAGCTTTCTTT
CASSVGAGSYTEAFF
>TRBJ2-3|TRBV20-1|many|16|-
TGCAGTGCTACTCTTTTGGGACTGAGAGGAACAGATACGCAGTATTTT
CSATLLGLRGTDTQYF
>TRBJ2-5|TRBV19|-|13|-
TGTGCCAGTAGAATAGTGGGCCAAGAGACCCAGTACTTC
CASRIVGQETQYF
>TRBJ1-5|TRBV7-6|-|14|-
TGTGCCAGCAGCTCAGGAGGAATCAATCAGCCCCAGCATTTT
CASSSGGINQPQHF
>TRBJ2-7|TRBV6-1|many|14|-
TGTGCCAGCAGTCGGACAGCGATCGCCTACGAGCAGTACTTC
CASSRTAIAYEQYF
>TRBJ2-1|TRBV11-3|many|16|TRBD1
TGTGCCAGCAGCTCGGGACAGGGCCACCCCTACAATGAGCAGTTCTTC
CASSSGQGHPYNEQFF
>TRBJ1-2|TRBV19|-|17|-
TGTGCCAGTAGTATGAGGCAGAGCCTCGGACTTAGATATGGCTACACCTTC
CASSMRQSLGLRYGYTF
>TRBJ2-3|TRBV6-1|few|13|-
TGTGCCAGCAAAACAGGGTTAGCAGATACGCAGTATTTT
CASKTGLADTQYF
>TRBJ2-7|TRBV20-1|many|14|TRBD1
TGCAGTGCTAGGGTAACAGGGGGAACGTACGAGCAGTACTTC
CSARVTGGTYEQYF
>TRBJ2-5|TRBV18|few|21|-
TGTGCCAGCTCACCTACAACCCGGATCGACATTTCAGGGGGGCGGAAAGAGACCCAGTACTTC
CASSPTTRIDISGGRKETQYF
>TRBJ1-4|TRBV9|few|15|-
TGTGCCAGCAGCGTATCAGCGAAAACTAATGAAAAACTGTTTTTT
CASSVSAKTNEKLFF
>TRBJ1-5|TRBV19|-|15|-
TGTGCCAGTAGTATACAGGGTGTTCGCAATCAGCCCCAGCATTTT
CASSIQGVRNQPQHF
>TRBJ1-6|TRBV13|few|16|-
TGTGCCAGCAGCTTAGGCCTAGGCCCCGCTAGGTCACCCCTCCACTTT
CASSLGLGPARSPLHF
>TRBJ2-7|TRBV7-9|-|16|TRBD1
TGTGCCAGCAGCTTAGCGCTAAGGGGACAGGGGAACGAGCAGTACTTC
CASSLALRGQGNEQYF
>TRBJ1-6|TRBV3-1|-|15|-
TGTGCCAGCAGCCAAGGGCCAGGAGGTAATTCACCCCTCCACTTT
CASSQGPGGNSPLHF
>TRBJ2-1|TRBV27|few|15|-
TGTGCCAGCAGTTGGGAGACCCTCCCCTACAATGAGCAGTTCTTC
CASSWETLPYNEQFF
>TRBJ2-7|TRBV5-6|few|12|-
TGTGCCAGCGGGCAGGGCACCTACGAGCAGTACTTC
CASGQGTYEQYF
>TRBJ1-2|TRBV7-2|-|15|-
TGTGCCAGCAGCTTAGCATTCGGGGGTTATTATGGCTACACCTTC
CASSLAFGGYYGYTF
>TRBJ2-3|TRBV27|-|16|TRBD2
TGTGCCAGCAGTGTGACTAGCGGGGTCTTCACAGATACGCAGTATTTT
CASSVTSGVFTDTQYF
>TRBJ2-3|TRBV3-1|few|16|TRBD2
TGTGCCAGCAGCTTTCTAGCGGGGCTCAGGGGGGGGACGCAGTATTTT
CASSFLAGLRGGTQYF
>TRBJ2-3|TRBV20-1|-|14|-
TGCAGTGCTAGAGACAGGCAGGATGTAGATACGCAGTATTTT
CSARDRQDVDTQYF
>TRBJ2-1|TRBV5-1|many|13|TRBD1
TGCGCCAGCAGCTTTCCGGACAGGGGCCCGGAGTTCTTC
CASSFPDRGPEFF
>TRBJ1-2|TRBV6-1|-|14|TRBD1
TGTGCCAGTATGGGGGACAGGGCCAACTATGGCTACACCTTC
CASMGDRANYGYTF
>TRBJ2-3|TRBV6-1|few|16|-
TGTGCCAGCAAAAGTTTCGGGACCGGTTCCACAGATACGCAGTATTTT
CASKSFGTGSTDTQYF
>TRBJ1-1|TRBV9|-|15|-
TGTGCCAGCAGCGTAGCTGCCAGGGAGAACACTGAAGCTTTCTTT
CASSVAARENTEAFF
>TRBJ2-1|TRBV12-3/TRBV12-4|-|12|-
TGTGCCAGCAGTCCTAAGGGGGATGAGCAGTTCTTC
CASSPKGDEQFF
>TRBJ1-2|TRBV18|few|15|TRBD1
TGTGCCAGCTCACCACGCGGCCAGGGGGGCTATGGCTACACCTTC
CASSPRGQGGYGYTF
>TRBJ1-1|TRBV12-3/TRBV12-4|many|14|-
TGTGCCAGCAGCCTACAAGCCAGAGAGTCTGAAGCTTTCTTT
CASSLQARESEAFF
>TRBJ2-3|TRBV11-2|once|12|-
TGTGCCAGCAGCCATTATGACGATACGCAGTATTTT
CASSHYDDTQYF
>TRBJ1-1|TRBV20-1|many|14|-
TGCAGTGCTAGATTGATGGACTTGAACACTGAAGCTTTCTTT
CSARLMDLNTEAFF
>TRBJ2-5|TRBV10-3|few|14|-
TGTGCCATCAGTGATCGTCGGTTCCAAGAGACCCAGTACTTC
CAISDRRFQETQYF
>TRBJ2-3|TRBV24-1|few|15|-
TGTGCCACCAGTGACCCCGGGGACCGCACAGATACGCAGTATTTT
CATSDPGDRTDTQYF
>TRBJ2-4|TRBV5-4|few|17|-
TGTGCCAGCAGCTTGGTCGTGGGGTCAGGAGCCAAAAACATTCAGTACTTC
CASSLVVGSGAKNIQYF
>TRBJ1-1|TRBV7-9|-|15|-
TGTGCCAGCAACTCCCCCCAAACGGGTTTCTCTGAAGCTTTCTTT
CASNSPQTGFSEAFF
>TRBJ1-1|TRBV4-1|-|14|-
TGCGCCAGCAGCCAAGGCGACAGCCGCACTGAAGCTTTCTTT
CASSQGDSRTEAFF
>TRBJ2-3|TRBV30|many|11|-
TGTGCCTGGAGTAGAACAGATACGCAGTATTTT
CAWSRTDTQYF
>TRBJ1-3|TRBV2|-|16|-
TGTGCCAGCAGTGAACTCGGCAGAGACTCTGGAAACACCATATATTTT
CASSELGRDSGNTIYF
>TRBJ2-5|TRBV9|-|13|-
TGTGCCAGCAGCATACAGGGACGGGAGACCCAGTACTTC
CASSIQGRETQYF
>TRBJ2-1|TRBV11-3|many|13|-
TGTGCCAGCAGCTTCGGACAGCGGAACGAGCAGTTCTTC
CASSFGQRNEQFF
>TRBJ1-5|TRBV5-5|many|17|-
TGTGCCAGCAGCTTGGCCCACAGGGAGGCCGGCAATCAGCCCCAGCATTTT
CASSLAHREAGNQPQHF
>TRBJ2-1|TRBV6-1|many|18|TRBD2
TGTGCCAGCAGAACAGGGACTAGCGGGCTACGCTCCTACAATGAGCAGTTCTTC
CASRTGTSGLRSYNEQFF
>TRBJ2-1|TRBV9|-|15|-
TGTGCCAGCAGCGTAACAGTCTACTCCTACAATGAGCAGTTCTTC
CASSVTVYSYNEQFF
>TRBJ1-1|TRBV6-1|many|14|-
TGTGCCAGCACTGGCGGGGGTGCAGACACTGAAGCTTTCTTT
CASTGGGADTEAFF
>TRBJ1-1|TRBV12-3/TRBV12-4|many|15|TRBD1
TGTGCCAGCAGCGAATTACCGGGACAGCTGACTGAAGCTTTCTTT
CASSELPGQLTEAFF
>TRBJ2-3|TRBV24-1|many|16|-
TGTGCCACCAGTGATTCGGCCCAAGGCTACACAGATACGCAGTATTTT
CATSDSAQGYTDTQYF
>TRBJ2-7|TRBV7-9|many|13|-
TGTGCCAGCAGCTCACAGGGTCGGAACGAGCAGTACTTC
CASSSQGRNEQYF